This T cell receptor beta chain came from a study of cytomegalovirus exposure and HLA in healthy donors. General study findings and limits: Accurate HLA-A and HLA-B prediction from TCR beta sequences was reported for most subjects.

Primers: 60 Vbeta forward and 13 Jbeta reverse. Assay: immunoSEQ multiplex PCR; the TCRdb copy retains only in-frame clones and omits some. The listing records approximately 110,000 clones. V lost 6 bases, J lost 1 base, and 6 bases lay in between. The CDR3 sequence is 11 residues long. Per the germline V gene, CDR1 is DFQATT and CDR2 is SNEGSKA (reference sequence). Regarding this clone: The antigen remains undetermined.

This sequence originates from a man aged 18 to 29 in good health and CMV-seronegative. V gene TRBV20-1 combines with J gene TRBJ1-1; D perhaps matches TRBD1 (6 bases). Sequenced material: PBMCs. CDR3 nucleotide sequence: TGCAGTGCCAGGGGGAACACTGAAGCTTTCTTT. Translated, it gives CSARGNTEAFF.